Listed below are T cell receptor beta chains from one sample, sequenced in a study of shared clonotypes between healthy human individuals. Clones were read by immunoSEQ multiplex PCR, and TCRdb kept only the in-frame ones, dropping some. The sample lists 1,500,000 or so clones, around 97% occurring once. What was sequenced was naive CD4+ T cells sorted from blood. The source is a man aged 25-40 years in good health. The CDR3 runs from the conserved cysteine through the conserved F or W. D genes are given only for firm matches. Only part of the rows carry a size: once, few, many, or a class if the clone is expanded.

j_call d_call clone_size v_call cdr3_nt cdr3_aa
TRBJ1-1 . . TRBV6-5 TGTGCCAGCAGCCGGATGGGTACTGAAGCTTTCTTT CASSRMGTEAFF
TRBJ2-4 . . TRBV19 TGTGCCAGTAGTATTGCCCCGACGGGGGCCAAAAACATTCAGTACTTC CASSIAPTGAKNIQYF
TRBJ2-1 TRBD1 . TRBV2 TGTGCCAGCAGTGGGGACAGGGGGTCCTACAATGAGCAGTTCTTC CASSGDRGSYNEQFF
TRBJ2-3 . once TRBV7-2 TGTGCCAGCCACCTACTGGGGATAGGTACGCAGTATTTT CASHLLGIGTQYF
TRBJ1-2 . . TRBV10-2 TGCGCCAGCAGTGATTTCCGGGCCCCCGTAGGTGGCTACACCTTC CASSDFRAPVGGYTF
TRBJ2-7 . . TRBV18 TGTGCCAGCTCACCACTAGGGACATCCTACGAGCAGTACTTC CASSPLGTSYEQYF
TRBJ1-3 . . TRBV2 TGTGCCAGCGGGATCGGGATCAGCTCTGGAAACACCATATATTTT CASGIGISSGNTIYF
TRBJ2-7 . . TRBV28 TGTGCCAGCAGTTTAAAACTTTGGGGGCAGGACATCTCCTACGAGCAGTACTTC CASSLKLWGQDISYEQYF
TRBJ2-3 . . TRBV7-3 TGTGCCAGCAGCGGGGGGAGAGTGGCAGATACGCAGTATTTT CASSGGRVADTQYF
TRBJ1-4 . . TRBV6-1 TGTGCCAGCAGGATGATGACAGCCGCGGCTGAAAAACTGTTTTTT CASRMMTAAAEKLFF
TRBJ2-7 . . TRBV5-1 TGCGCCAGCAGCTCTGGGGTGGGCTACGAGCAGTACTTC CASSSGVGYEQYF
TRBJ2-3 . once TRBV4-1 TGCGCCAGCAGCGCTCCGGGACGGAGCACAGATACGCAGTATTTT CASSAPGRSTDTQYF
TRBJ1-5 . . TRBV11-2 TGTGCCAGCAGCCCCCTATGGGGCAGCAATCAGCCCCAGCATTTT CASSPLWGSNQPQHF
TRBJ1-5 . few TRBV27 TGTGCCAGCAGTAGGCCCAATCAGCCCCAGCATTTT CASSRPNQPQHF
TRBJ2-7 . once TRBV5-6 TGTGCCAGCAGCCTGGTCGGGGATTACTACGAGCAGTACTTC CASSLVGDYYEQYF
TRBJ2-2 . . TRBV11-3 TGTGCCAGCAGCTCAAAAGCCGGGTTTTCCGGGGAGCTGTTTTTT CASSSKAGFSGELFF
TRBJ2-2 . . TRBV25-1 TGTGCCAGCAGTGAGAGGTGGGGGGAGCTGTTTTTT CASSERWGELFF
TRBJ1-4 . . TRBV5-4 TGTGCCAGCAGCCTTGGTTCAGGATCTAATGAAAAACTGTTTTTT CASSLGSGSNEKLFF
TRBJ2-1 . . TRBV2 TGTGCCAGCAGTGGTAGCTCCTACAATGAGCAGTTCTTC CASSGSSYNEQFF
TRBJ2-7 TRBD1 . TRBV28 TGTGCCAGCAGTCCCGTGCGGTGGGACAGGGTCTACGAGCAGTACTTC CASSPVRWDRVYEQYF
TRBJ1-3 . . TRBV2 TGTGCCAGCAGCAGTCTGAGAAACTCTGGAAACACCATATATTTT CASSSLRNSGNTIYF
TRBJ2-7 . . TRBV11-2 TGTGCCAGCAGCTTAGTGCTCGAGCAGTACTTC CASSLVLEQYF
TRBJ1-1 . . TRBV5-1 TGCGCCAGCAGCTATACAACAATGAACACTGAAGCTTTCTTT CASSYTTMNTEAFF
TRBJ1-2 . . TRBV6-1 TGTGCCAGCAGTGAAGCGGTCAGCATCACTAACTATGGCTACACCTTC CASSEAVSITNYGYTF
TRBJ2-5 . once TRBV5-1 TGCGCCAGCAGCTTGGCTTTTGGCAGCCAAGAGACCCAGTACTTC CASSLAFGSQETQYF
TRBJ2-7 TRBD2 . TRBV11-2 TGTGCCAGCAGCTTAGTGACTAGCGGGAGTCGCGAGCAGTACTTC CASSLVTSGSREQYF
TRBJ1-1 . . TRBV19 TGTGCCAGTACTTTTCAGGGCTCCTACACTGAAGCTTTCTTT CASTFQGSYTEAFF
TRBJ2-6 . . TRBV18 TGTGCCAGCTCACCAATTAGCGTGGGTGCTGGGGCCAACGTCCTGACTTTC CASSPISVGAGANVLTF
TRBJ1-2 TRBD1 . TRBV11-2 TGTGCCAGCAGCTCCCGGGACAGGGGTAACTATGGCTACACCTTC CASSSRDRGNYGYTF
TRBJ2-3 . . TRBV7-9 TGTGCCAGCAGCCCGCGTGCGGACGATACGCAGTATTTT CASSPRADDTQYF
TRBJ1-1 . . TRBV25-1 TGTGCCAGCAGTACAGTGCCGTACACTGAAGCTTTCTTT CASSTVPYTEAFF
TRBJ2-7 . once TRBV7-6 TGTGCCAGCAGCTTAGACCCAGTGGTGTCCTACGAGCAGTACTTC CASSLDPVVSYEQYF
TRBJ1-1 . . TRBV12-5 TGTGCTAGTGGTCCAGGGTATGTGAACACTGAAGCTTTCTTT CASGPGYVNTEAFF
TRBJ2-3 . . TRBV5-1 TGCGCCAGCAGCCCGCTGGGAGATACGCAGTATTTT CASSPLGDTQYF
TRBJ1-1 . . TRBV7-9 TGTGCCAGCAGCTTAGGGGCAGGGCGCGCTTTCTTT CASSLGAGRAFF
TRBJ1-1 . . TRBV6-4 TGTGCCAGCAGTGACAGTGCGTCCACTGAAGCTTTCTTT CASSDSASTEAFF
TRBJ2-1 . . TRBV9 TGTGCCAGCAGCGTAGTGCGGCGGGACGACTACAATGAGCAGTTCTTC CASSVVRRDDYNEQFF
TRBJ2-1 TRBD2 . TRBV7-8 TGTGCCAGCAGCCCCTACTTAGCGGGGATAAGGTATGAGCAGTTCTTC CASSPYLAGIRYEQFF
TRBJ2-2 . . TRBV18 TGTGCCAGTGGAACTGGGCCCGGTCGGACCGGGGAGCTGTTTTTT CASGTGPGRTGELFF
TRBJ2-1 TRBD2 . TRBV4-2 TGTGCCAGCAGCCAAGCCCGGGTATCGGGAGGGCCCTACAATGAGCAGTTCTTC CASSQARVSGGPYNEQFF
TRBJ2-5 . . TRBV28 TGTGCCAGCAGTTTAGGAGTCCTGGAGACCCAGTACTTC CASSLGVLETQYF
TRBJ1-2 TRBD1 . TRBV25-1 TGTGCCAGCAGTGAAAGACAGGGGGCCGGCTCTCGCTATGGCTACACCTTC CASSERQGAGSRYGYTF
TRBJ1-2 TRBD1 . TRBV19 TGTGCCAGTAGTATAGAAAGGGGGCTGGGCTACACCTTC CASSIERGLGYTF